Below, one T cell receptor beta chain is given with its context. Its antigen is still unknown. Each CDR3 protein is one row after TCRdb ran MiXCR on the 5' RACE reads. The profile shows more than 95,000 distinct CDR3 sequences, approximately 16% of them singletons. The sample originates from a study of T cells after yellow fever vaccination. Study outcomes and limitations: Researchers cautioned that FACS-sorted repertoires could harbor abundant clonotypes contaminating from the bulk population.

The CDR3 runs to 16 residues. Trimming stripped 0 bases from V and 5 bases from J, with 14 bases between. Germline-derived CDR1 and CDR2 are MGHRA and YSYEKL. Sample: CD8+ T cells sorted from PBMCs, taken 5 days after the yellow fever booster vaccination. The clonotype originates from a man aged 18 to 30 who received the YFV17D yellow fever vaccine. The chain joins TRBV4-1 to TRBJ2-1; possible D gene TRBD1, 5 bases. CDR3 protein: CASSQEPWSGNNEQFF. CDR3 DNA: TGCGCCAGCAGCCAAGAACCATGGTCAGGGAACAATGAGCAGTTCTTC.